The present T cell receptor (beta chain) was sequenced within a study of cytomegalovirus exposure and HLA in healthy donors. For the study at large: The same platform used for the approximately 670 first-cohort repertoires was also used for the roughly 120 validation repertoires, as a later analysis reported.

Sequencing used immunoSEQ multiplex PCR; TCRdb keeps in-frame clones, though not all of them. The sample has around 400,000 clones; roughly 85% are singletons. Sequencing used PBMCs. The sequence came from a woman aged 18-29 years in good health and CMV-seronegative.

CDR3 residues: CASILAGGPTGELFF. The DNA of the CDR3 is TGTGCCAGTATACTTGCGGGAGGGCCCACCGGGGAGCTGTTTTTT. The chain carries TRBV19 and TRBJ2-2; 9 bases align to TRBD2. There are 15 residues in the CDR3. Germline CDR1 is LNHDA and CDR2 is SQIVND (reference sequence). The V segment lost 7 bases and the J segment 4 bases; nucleotides outside the gene matches: 7.